The source of this T cell receptor beta chain is a study of blood T cell repertoires in COVID-19. Turning to the study itself: The United States, Italy and Spain were the sources of the acute and convalescent COVID-19 samples. PBMCs, B-cell-depleted T cells, or T cells provided the cDNA or gDNA that made up the material.

Source study methods: Using reference gene primer amplification, nucleated cell counts were estimated. The table came from immunoSEQ multiplex PCR; TCRdb's copy has only in-frame clones and leaves some out. V, J and clone size derive from that table, while D and trimming were established from the DNA sequence. The profile shows around 25,000 clones, 88% of them singletons. Trimming cost V 7 bases and J 0 bases, with 9 bases left between them. The CDR3 length is 13 residues. Germline lookup yields CDR1 SNHLY and CDR2 FYNNEI. This TCR was recovered from a woman aged 45-65 years with active COVID-19. The sequenced sample consisted of peripheral blood. J is TRBJ1-1 and V is TRBV2, with D unresolved. CDR3 sequence reads: CASTTFMNTEAFF. DNA of the CDR3: TGTGCCAGCACAACATTTATGAACACTGAAGCTTTCTTT.